This entry concerns a single T cell receptor (beta chain). Its matching antigen is unknown. Sequencing used immunoSEQ multiplex PCR; TCRdb keeps in-frame clones, though not all of them. The sample includes 150,000 to 200,000 clones, roughly 90% seen only once; the top ten take 11%. Germline V lookup: CDR1 SGHRS, CDR2 YFSETQ. Trimming took off 0 bases at V and 2 bases at J, with 12 bases between the two ends. This CDR3 spans 16 amino acids. This specimen belongs to a study of radiation and T cells in renal cell carcinoma. Notes on the study in general: From baseline, blood top tumor clonotypes peaked at 2 weeks post-radiation.

This sample's time point: blood 4 weeks post-SBRT, at nephrectomy. Indicated treatment: 15 Gy SBRT to primary tumor, nephrectomy 4 weeks later. The clonotype was recovered from a woman aged 45-65 years with renal cell carcinoma. The sequenced sample was blood, obtained from a patient whose treatment included radiotherapy and nephrectomy. The chain combines TRBV5-1 with TRBJ1-3, with TRBD1 as a possible D gene (5 bases). CDR3 sequence (DNA): TGCGCCAGCAGCTTGGCGCCAGGGTCCACTGGAAACACCATATATTTT. Its protein product is CASSLAPGSTGNTIYF.